Listed below are T cell receptor beta chains from one sample, sequenced in a study of blood T cells in healthy people across ages. Each CDR3 protein is one row after TCRdb ran MiXCR on the 5' RACE reads. The table has fewer than 900,000 distinct CDR3 sequences, under 40% seen once. Material: blood. The receptors originated from a man aged 18 to 29 in good health. Both conserved end residues are part of each CDR3. Fields, in order: J gene, clone size, D gene, V gene, CDR3 protein, CDR3 DNA. A D gene is named only where the DNA matches it firmly. Clone size is given for some rows only: seen once, a few or many times, or a class if the clone is expanded.

J: TRBJ2-3; size: few; D: -; V: TRBV7-2; CDR3: CASRIADTQYF; DNA: TGTGCCAGCAGAATAGCAGATACGCAGTATTTT
J: TRBJ2-7; size: many; D: TRBD1; V: TRBV11-2; CDR3: CASSLTAGTEYEQYF; DNA: TGTGCCAGCAGCTTGACCGCCGGGACAGAGTACGAGCAGTACTTC
J: TRBJ1-5; size: -; D: -; V: TRBV6-5; CDR3: CASSNRETQPQHF; DNA: TGTGCCAGCAGCAACAGAGAAACGCAGCCCCAGCATTTT
J: TRBJ2-5; size: -; D: TRBD1; V: TRBV7-9; CDR3: CASSPRLTGEPLETQYF; DNA: TGTGCCAGCAGCCCAAGACTAACAGGGGAACCTTTAGAGACCCAGTACTTC
J: TRBJ2-3; size: -; D: -; V: TRBV12-3/TRBV12-4; CDR3: CASSRGQSYTQYF; DNA: TGTGCCAGCAGCCGGGGCCAGAGTTATACGCAGTATTTT
J: TRBJ2-1; size: many; D: -; V: TRBV12-3/TRBV12-4; CDR3: CASSQEGGGYNEQFF; DNA: TGTGCCAGCAGTCAAGAGGGGGGTGGCTACAATGAGCAGTTCTTC
J: TRBJ1-1; size: -; D: -; V: TRBV5-1; CDR3: CASSPDGEVNTEAFF; DNA: TGCGCCAGCAGCCCTGACGGGGAGGTGAACACTGAAGCTTTCTTT
J: TRBJ1-5; size: few; D: -; V: TRBV20-1; CDR3: CSAKGNSNQPQHF; DNA: TGCAGTGCTAAGGGGAATAGCAATCAGCCCCAGCATTTT
J: TRBJ2-6; size: -; D: TRBD1; V: TRBV5-6; CDR3: CASSLGTGVANVLTF; DNA: TGTGCCAGCAGCTTGGGGACAGGGGTAGCCAACGTCCTGACTTTC
J: TRBJ1-1; size: -; D: TRBD1; V: TRBV29-1; CDR3: CSVATGTSTEAFF; DNA: TGCAGCGTTGCGACAGGGACGAGCACTGAAGCTTTCTTT
J: TRBJ2-7; size: many; D: -; V: TRBV4-2; CDR3: CASSERQTYEQYF; DNA: TGTGCCAGCAGCGAAAGACAGACCTACGAGCAGTACTTC
J: TRBJ2-7; size: -; D: -; V: TRBV7-2; CDR3: CASSYGSGGGYNEQYF; DNA: TGTGCCAGCAGTTACGGGTCAGGGGGAGGCTACAATGAGCAGTACTTC
J: TRBJ2-3; size: -; D: TRBD2; V: TRBV4-1; CDR3: CASSQGRRGGLHTQYF; DNA: TGCGCCAGCAGCCAAGGGAGGCGCGGGGGATTGCATACGCAGTATTTT
J: TRBJ1-5; size: -; D: TRBD1; V: TRBV12-3/TRBV12-4; CDR3: CASRETGSSNRPQHF; DNA: TGTGCCAGCAGAGAGACAGGGTCCAGCAATCGGCCCCAGCATTTT
J: TRBJ1-1; size: -; D: TRBD1; V: TRBV29-1; CDR3: CSSRTGTTEAFF; DNA: TGCAGCAGCCGGACAGGAACCACTGAAGCTTTCTTT
J: TRBJ2-3; size: few; D: -; V: TRBV9; CDR3: CASSVDTGTDTQYF; DNA: TGTGCCAGCAGCGTAGACACGGGCACAGATACGCAGTATTTT
J: TRBJ2-7; size: once; D: -; V: TRBV7-2; CDR3: CASSSEGLNYEQYF; DNA: TGTGCCAGCAGCTCGGAGGGCTTAAATTACGAGCAGTACTTC
J: TRBJ1-1; size: -; D: TRBD1; V: TRBV7-2; CDR3: CASSYATGGRIMNTEAFF; DNA: TGTGCCAGCAGCTACGCAACAGGGGGACGGATAATGAACACTGAAGCTTTCTTT
J: TRBJ1-2; size: -; D: -; V: TRBV18; CDR3: CASSPPNNNYGYTF; DNA: TGTGCCAGCTCACCACCGAACAATAACTATGGCTACACCTTC
J: TRBJ2-7; size: many; D: TRBD1; V: TRBV10-3; CDR3: CAITLGQGAYEQYF; DNA: TGTGCCATCACGCTGGGACAGGGGGCCTACGAGCAGTACTTC
J: TRBJ2-7; size: -; D: TRBD1; V: TRBV7-2; CDR3: CASSWTGVKSSYNEQYF; DNA: TGTGCCAGCAGCTGGACAGGCGTTAAGAGCTCCTACAATGAGCAGTACTTC
J: TRBJ1-1; size: -; D: -; V: TRBV12-3/TRBV12-4; CDR3: CASTSGWNTEAFF; DNA: TGTGCCAGCACCTCCGGTTGGAACACTGAAGCTTTCTTT
J: TRBJ1-1; size: -; D: -; V: TRBV11-2; CDR3: CASSPAGWPTEAFF; DNA: TGTGCCAGCAGTCCGGCAGGGTGGCCAACTGAAGCTTTCTTT
J: TRBJ1-2; size: -; D: TRBD1; V: TRBV4-3; CDR3: CASSRQGQNYGYTF; DNA: TGCGCCAGCAGCAGACAGGGCCAAAACTATGGCTACACCTTC
J: TRBJ1-1; size: once; D: -; V: TRBV5-5; CDR3: CASSTSPGLWDTEAFF; DNA: TGTGCCAGCAGCACCTCTCCAGGTCTTTGGGACACTGAAGCTTTCTTT
J: TRBJ2-3; size: -; D: -; V: TRBV5-1; CDR3: CASSLQASTDTQYF; DNA: TGCGCCAGCAGCTTGCAAGCCAGCACAGATACGCAGTATTTT
J: TRBJ1-1; size: -; D: TRBD1; V: TRBV29-1; CDR3: CSAQGQGVTEAFF; DNA: TGCAGCGCCCAGGGACAGGGAGTCACTGAAGCTTTCTTT
J: TRBJ2-7; size: few; D: -; V: TRBV7-8; CDR3: CASSSAGTDYEQYF; DNA: TGTGCCAGCAGCTCAGCCGGGACGGACTACGAGCAGTACTTC
J: TRBJ2-1; size: -; D: -; V: TRBV21-1; CDR3: CASSKRRTSGGYNEQFF; DNA: TGTGCCAGCAGCAAAAGGAGGACTAGCGGGGGTTACAATGAGCAGTTCTTC
J: TRBJ2-1; size: -; D: TRBD2; V: TRBV20-1; CDR3: CSASATSGQLYNEQFF; DNA: TGCAGTGCTAGTGCTACTAGCGGACAATTATACAATGAGCAGTTCTTC